This TCR beta chain was obtained from a study of T cells in Graves' hyperthyroidism and ophthalmopathy. The CDR3 regions of TCR beta were amplified from RNA transcripts. The HTBI primer set drove a first-round RT-PCR of the TCR CDR3. TCRdb re-derived calls from the multiplex PCR reads in MiXCR, one entry per CDR3 protein. The sample includes some 350,000 distinct CDR3 sequences, less than 20% of them seen just once. The CDR3 is made up of 13 amino acids. The germline V gene has CDR1 MNHNS and CDR2 SASEGT. Input material: blood. J is TRBJ1-2 and V is TRBV6-1, with TRBD1 matching 9 bases. This sequence originates from a woman aged 18-29 years with Graves' hyperthyroidism that later progressed to Graves' ophthalmopathy. CDR3 in DNA: TGTGGGTCGGTCCGGGACAGGGCGTTGGGCTACACCTTC. This encodes CGSVRDRALGYTF.